Listed here are 28 T cell receptor beta chains from one sample, sequenced in a study of cytomegalovirus exposure and HLA in healthy donors. 60 Vbeta and 13 Jbeta primers were used in PCR. Clones were sequenced by immunoSEQ multiplex PCR, and TCRdb holds only the in-frame ones, with some missing. This table holds around 64,000 clones, approximately 90% found once. The sample taken for sequencing was PBMCs. The receptors originated from a woman between 25 and 40 years old in good health and CMV-seronegative.

The genes are TRBV7-2 and TRBJ2-5; TRBD1 aligns across 8 bases. This CDR3 contains 14 residues. V shed 5 bases and J 5 bases; nucleotides not matched to a gene: 7. Per germline, CDR1 SGHTA and CDR2 FQGNSA. In DNA form, the CDR3 reads TGTGCCAGCAGCACTCGACAGGGGATGGAGACCCAGTACTTC. It is translated as CASSTRQGMETQYF.

This chain joins TRBV19 and TRBJ2-1; TRBD1 matches at 8 bases. Germline trimming cut 3 bases from V and 7 bases from J; bases unmatched to any gene: 5. The CDR3 consists of 14 residues. The germline CDR1 and CDR2 sequences are LNHDA and SQIVND (reference sequence). The CDR3 sequence: CASSMDREVNEQFF. Written as DNA, the CDR3 is TGTGCCAGTAGTATGGACAGGGAGGTGAATGAGCAGTTCTTC.

This rearrangement joins TRBV5-1 to TRBJ1-2; 10 nucleotides line up with TRBD1. Germline lookup yields CDR1 SGHRS and CDR2 YFSETQ. The CDR3 is made up of 16 amino acids. Germline trimming cut 3 bases from V and 4 bases from J; bases unmatched to any gene: 9. CDR3 in DNA: TGCGCCAGCAGCTCGGCCTCGACAGGGGGCGTCTATGGCTACACCTTC. This codes for CASSSASTGGVYGYTF.

The CDR3: CASSVGWGGSRSYEQYF. CDR3 nucleotides: TGTGCCAGCAGCGTAGGATGGGGGGGCTCGCGCTCCTACGAGCAGTACTTC. The chain recombines TRBV9 with TRBJ2-7, with D maybe TRBD2 (7 bases). The CDR3 consists of 17 residues. Germline CDR1 and CDR2: SGDLS and YYNGEE. Trimming left V 0 bases short and J 0 bases short, with 16 bases between.

The chain combines TRBV7-9 with TRBJ2-5; tentatively, D is TRBD1 (6 bases). V was trimmed by 1 base and J by 4 bases, leaving 25 bases between them. CDR3 length: 19 amino acids. The germline CDR1 and CDR2 sequences are SEHNR and FQNEAQ (reference sequence). The CDR3 coding sequence is TGTGCCAGCAGCTTAGGAGTGGGGTTTGGGGGCTTGGTTGGAGAGACCCAGTACTTC. Residues: CASSLGVGFGGLVGETQYF.

A remark on this clone: At one end the junction does not follow the germline gene, possibly because of a read error. The rearrangement uses TRBV6-5 and TRBJ2-5, with 10 bases aligning to TRBD2. The CDR3 contains 15 residues. CDR1 and CDR2 from the germline V gene are MNHEY and SVGAGI. CDR3 in DNA: TGTGCCAGCATCCGGACTAGCGGAGGCGGGGAGACCCGGTACTTC. The encoded protein is CASIRTSGGGETRYF.

The rearrangement links TRBV9 to TRBJ2-3; 8 bases fit TRBD2. Looked up from germline, CDR1 is SGDLS and CDR2 is YYNGEE. The length of the CDR3 is 18 residues. With V trimmed by 4 bases and J by 0 bases, 13 bases remained unmatched. The CDR3 spells CASSPRAAGGKSTDTQYF. The DNA for the CDR3 is TGTGCCAGCAGCCCCAGGGCTGCGGGAGGAAAAAGCACAGATACGCAGTATTTT.

The rearrangement uses TRBV30 and TRBJ1-5, with D hard to call. Germline-derived CDR1 and CDR2 are GTSNPN and SVGIG (reference sequence). V gave up 2 bases and J gave up 5 bases, with 13 bases separating them. CDR3 length: 14 residues. The CDR3 region is CAWSRRAEDQPQHF. The CDR3 nucleotides read TGTGCCTGGAGTCGGAGGGCGGAAGATCAGCCCCAGCATTTT.

The chain carries TRBV6-5 and TRBJ2-1, with 13 bases matching TRBD2. Germline values: CDR1 MNHEY, CDR2 SVGAGI. After removal of 4 bases from V and 9 bases from J, the junction contained 6 bases not matched to a gene. The CDR3 consists of 15 residues. CDR3 DNA sequence: TGTGCCAGCAGTTCCCGGACTAGCGGGAGCGGTGAGCAGTTCTTC. It codes for CASSSRTSGSGEQFF.

The sample holds a few counts of this clone. The chain carries TRBV5-4 and TRBJ2-4, with D possibly TRBD2 on 7 matching bases. V was clipped by 4 bases and J by 9 bases, with 11 bases between them. The V gene's germline CDR1 is SGHNT and CDR2 YYREEE (reference sequence). The CDR3 is made up of 12 amino acids. CDR3 amino acids: CASSGAGAIQYF. DNA for the CDR3: TGTGCCAGCAGCGGCGCGGGGGCCATTCAGTACTTC.

The J gene is TRBJ2-7, the V gene TRBV21-1; the D call of TRBD2 is as the table states it, not checked on the DNA. TRBV21-1 is a documented pseudogene. This CDR3 spans 15 amino acids. The CDR3 DNA sequence: TGTGCCAGCAGCCCGATGAGGGAAGCCACCTACGAGCAGTACTTC. Protein: CASSPMREATYEQYF.

The CDR3 DNA sequence: TGTGCCAGCAGCTCCGGGGCGGGACCCGGGGAGCTGTTTTTT. Translation gives CASSSGAGPGELFF. This chain uses TRBV13 with TRBJ2-2; perhaps TRBD2 as D (6 bases). From germline, CDR1 is PRHDT and CDR2 FYEKMQ (reference sequence). Trimming shortened V by 4 bases and J by 6 bases, and 12 bases separated the two germline ends. This CDR3 is 14 amino acids long.

The V gene is TRBV21-1, the J gene TRBJ1-3; the table's TRBD1 call for D was not verified on the DNA. TRBV21-1 is an annotated pseudogene. The CDR3 consists of 15 residues. The CDR3 loop is CASSKRTEYGNTIYF. CDR3 nucleotide sequence: TGTGCCAGCAGCAAGAGGACAGAATATGGAAACACCATATATTTT.

Only one count was recorded for this clone. V is TRBV7-8 and J is TRBJ1-2, with D tentatively TRBD1 (6 bases). CDR3 length: 13 amino acids. CDR1 SGHVS and CDR2 FQNEAQ come from the germline V gene. V was pared by 0 bases and J by 6 bases, with 8 bases between. The CDR3 DNA reads TGTGCCAGCAGCTTAGCAGCAGGGGATGGCTACACCTTC. The encoded protein is CASSLAAGDGYTF.

The rearrangement joins TRBV4-2 to TRBJ1-5, with D maybe TRBD1 (6 bases). V lost 4 bases, J lost 3 bases, and 7 bases lay in between. The germline CDR1 and CDR2 sequences are LGHNA and YNFKEQ. The CDR3 length is 13 residues. The CDR3 region has the DNA TGTGCCAGCAGCCGACAGGACAATCAGCCCCAGCATTTT. This sequence encodes CASSRQDNQPQHF.

J is TRBJ1-4 and V is TRBV7-8; D unclear. The germline V and J ends were trimmed by 5 bases and 0 bases, with 7 bases remaining between them. CDR3 length equals 14 residues. Germline V gene lookup returns CDR1 SGHVS and CDR2 FQNEAQ. Here the CDR3 reads CASSRLATNEKLFF. The CDR3 nucleotides read TGTGCCAGCAGCCGACTTGCAACTAATGAAAAACTGTTTTTT.

V and J are TRBV30 and TRBJ2-5, with D tentatively TRBD2 (5 bases). The CDR3 runs 14 residues. Germline V gene data show CDR1 as GTSNPN and CDR2 as SVGIG (reference sequence). V was pared by 1 base and J by 1 base, with 10 bases between. The CDR3 sequence is CAWSGLTLQETQYF. DNA of the CDR3: TGTGCCTGGAGTGGACTAACCCTCCAAGAGACCCAGTACTTC.

The chain joins TRBV2 to TRBJ2-3, with 9 bases fitting TRBD2. Germline CDR1 is SNHLY and CDR2 is FYNNEI. V dropped 7 bases and J dropped 5; count of bases not matched to a gene: 7. CDR3 length equals 14 residues. Here the CDR3 DNA reads TGTGCCAGCACCCCCGGGACTAGCCGAGATACGCAGTATTTT. It specifies CASTPGTSRDTQYF. Complete variable domain (other parts from reference TRBV2 and TRBJ2-3): EPEVTQTPSHQVTQMGQEVILRCVPISNHLYFYWYRQILGQKVEFLVSFYNNEISEKSEIFDDQFSVERPDGSNFTLKIRSTKLEDSAMYFCASTPGTSRDTQYFGPGTRLTVL.

The chain employs TRBV30 and TRBJ1-3; D gene uncertain. Germline lookup yields CDR1 GTSNPN and CDR2 SVGIG (reference sequence). This CDR3 comprises 16 residues. Trimming cost V 1 base and J 3 bases, with 16 bases left between them. This CDR3 is CAWSGRAFGGGNTIYF. The CDR3 nucleotides are TGTGCCTGGAGTGGGCGGGCCTTTGGCGGTGGAAACACCATATATTTT. Full variable domain (remainder filled in from reference TRBV30 and TRBJ1-3): SQTIHQWPATLVQPVGSPLSLECTVEGTSNPNLYWYRQAAGRGLQLLFYSVGIGQISSEVPQNLSASRPQDRQFILSSKKLLLSDSGFYLCAWSGRAFGGGNTIYFGEGSWLTVV.

The genes are TRBV7-6 and TRBJ2-5, with D possibly being TRBD2 (6 bases). Germline CDR1 reads SGHVS; CDR2 reads FNYEAQ. This CDR3 comprises 14 residues. V was cut by 5 bases and J by 2 bases, with 12 bases left in between. CDR3 region: CASSPGTAQETQYF. CDR3 in DNA: TGTGCCAGCAGCCCCGGGACTGCACAAGAGACCCAGTACTTC.

The chain recombines TRBV5-1 with TRBJ2-3, with D maybe TRBD2 (5 bases). V shed 4 bases and J shed 6 bases, with 18 bases lying between them. Germline CDR1 is SGHRS and CDR2 is YFSETQ. CDR3 length equals 15 residues. CDR3 sequence: CASSPGNVGSDTQYF. The CDR3, as DNA: TGCGCCAGCAGCCCCGGGAATGTCGGGTCGGATACGCAGTATTTT.

The rearrangement links TRBV4-2 to TRBJ2-1; 11 nucleotides match TRBD2. Unmatched junction bases numbered 3, after V lost 4 bases and J lost 4 bases. The CDR3 has 15 residues. The germline CDR1 and CDR2 sequences are LGHNA and YNFKEQ. CDR3 in DNA: TGTGCCAGCAGCCCCGGACTAGCGGGTTACAATGAGCAGTTCTTC. Translating it yields CASSPGLAGYNEQFF.

This chain connects TRBV6-1 to TRBJ2-3; TRBD2 matches 11 bases. Trimming removed 1 base from V and 2 bases from J; junction bases left unmatched: 5. The germline CDR1 and CDR2 sequences are MNHNS and SASEGT. This CDR3 spans 17 amino acids. The DNA of the CDR3 is TGTGCCAGCAGTGAAGTCGGTAGCGGGAGGGCCACAGATACGCAGTATTTT. Its protein is CASSEVGSGRATDTQYF.

The chain has TRBV7-2 and TRBJ2-5; no definite D call. This CDR3 has 15 amino acids. V was shortened by 1 base and J by 2 bases, with 11 bases between the two germline ends. Per the germline V gene, CDR1 is SGHTA and CDR2 is FQGNSA. Here the CDR3 reads CASSLGSRMQETQYF. The CDR3 bases are TGTGCCAGCAGCTTAGGGAGCCGGATGCAAGAGACCCAGTACTTC.

This rearrangement joins TRBV7-8 to TRBJ2-1, with D maybe TRBD2 (7 bases). Germline V gene data show CDR1 as SGHVS and CDR2 as FQNEAQ. This CDR3 has 15 amino acids. Trimming pared 5 bases from V and 3 bases from J, leaving 14 bases between. The CDR3 sequence: CASSPRGANYNEQFF. The CDR3, as DNA: TGTGCCAGCAGCCCACGGGGGGCGAACTACAATGAGCAGTTCTTC.

The chain employs TRBV6-5 and TRBJ2-7; TRBD2 agrees at 8 bases. V gave up 9 bases and J gave up 4 bases; unmatched junction bases: 14. This CDR3 is built from 15 residues. The germline V gene has CDR1 MNHEY and CDR2 SVGAGI. The CDR3 spells CASSGFGAGEYEQYF. CDR3 nucleotides: TGTGCCAGTTCGGGTTTTGGAGCGGGAGAATACGAGCAGTACTTC.

A remark on this clone: The junction differs from germline at one of its ends, possibly a read error. V gene TRBV7-9 combines with J gene TRBJ2-7; 7 bases are shared with TRBD1. This CDR3 contains 16 residues. The germline V gene has CDR1 SEHNR and CDR2 FQNEAQ (reference sequence). CDR3 protein: CSSSLWVGDSSYEQYF. In DNA form, the CDR3 reads TGTTCCAGCAGCTTATGGGTAGGGGACAGCTCCTACGAGCAGTACTTC.

As concerns this clone: A junction end diverges from the germline sequence, so it may reflect a read error. The rearrangement uses TRBV7-7 and TRBJ2-2, with TRBD2 matching over 13 bases. Germline V gene data show CDR1 as SSHAT and CDR2 as FNYEAQ (reference sequence). This CDR3 is built from 20 residues. CDR3 loop: CASSFPKLAGGPGNTGELFF. The DNA for the CDR3 is TGTGCTAGCAGCTTTCCAAAACTAGCGGGAGGGCCCGGGAACACCGGGGAGCTGTTTTTT.